A single sample is the source of the 9 T cell receptor beta chains below, sequenced in a study of T-cell memory formation after mild COVID-19. TCRdb reanalysed the 5' RACE reads using MiXCR and keeps one entry per CDR3 protein. The table shows approximately 250,000 distinct CDR3 sequences, with 16% occurring only once. The sequencing input was PBMCs or a T cell subset sorted from them (not recorded which). The receptor source for this set is a man in his late teens or twenties who had mild COVID-19 (a few samples of this study predate the infection). Cell type and time point are not known.

The chain is built from TRBV29-1 and TRBJ1-2; D call uncertain. V was pared by 1 base and J by 8 bases, with 17 bases between. Germline CDR1 is SQVTM and CDR2 is ANQGSEA. This CDR3 is built from 14 residues. For the CDR3, the DNA is TGCAGCGTTGAAGGGGTCGACTTACTGAGGGGCTACACCTTC. Amino acid sequence: CSVEGVDLLRGYTF.

The chain links TRBV7-3 to TRBJ2-1; the D is unclear. V lost 1 base and J lost 0, with 10 bases in between. The V gene's germline CDR1 is SGHTA and CDR2 FQGTGA. This CDR3 is built from 16 residues. CDR3 nucleotides: TGTGCCAGCAGCTTAAGGTTCAGCAACTCCTACAATGAGCAGTTCTTC. This translates into CASSLRFSNSYNEQFF. The variable domain in full, with the rest retrieved from reference TRBV7-3 and TRBJ2-1, is GAGVSQTPSNKVTEKGKYVELRCDPISGHTALYWYRQSLGQGPEFLIYFQGTGAADDSGLPNDRFFAVRPEGSVSTLKIQRTERGDSAVYLCASSLRFSNSYNEQFFGPGTRLTVL.

The rearrangement uses TRBV18 and TRBJ2-5; 8 bases align to TRBD1. Germline V gene data show CDR1 as KGHSH and CDR2 as LQKENI. CDR3 length: 15 amino acids. V trimming: 3 bases; J trimming: 3 bases; junction bases outside the gene matches: 6. The CDR3 DNA sequence: TGTGCCAGCTCACCTCGGACGGACAGGGAAGAGACCCAGTACTTC. Protein product: CASSPRTDREETQYF.

This clonotype was found a few times. CDR3 in DNA: TGTGCCAGTTCTCCCTCACCGGGGCTGAACGCGCAGTATTTT. It is translated as CASSPSPGLNAQYF. This chain links TRBV19 with TRBJ2-3; D may match TRBD1 or TRBD2 (5 bases each). V was trimmed by 8 bases and J by 10 bases, leaving 22 bases between them. CDR3 length equals 14 residues. The germline CDR1 and CDR2 sequences are LNHDA and SQIVND (reference sequence).

The rearrangement joins TRBV7-2 to TRBJ1-4; the D gene is possibly TRBD1 (6 bases). Germline lookup yields CDR1 SGHTA and CDR2 FQGNSA. The CDR3 has 16 residues. The germline V and J ends were trimmed by 5 bases and 8 bases, with 21 bases remaining between them. CDR3 protein: CASSPVRTAGREKLFF. As DNA, the CDR3 is TGTGCCAGCAGCCCCGTTCGGACAGCGGGGAGAGAAAAACTGTTTTTT.

This clonotype has just a few counts. The chain joins TRBV7-9 to TRBJ2-5; possible D gene TRBD2, 5 bases. CDR3 length: 13 amino acids. Germline CDR1 SEHNR, CDR2 FQNEAQ (reference sequence). V was pared by 3 bases and J by 6 bases, with 11 bases between. The DNA for the CDR3 is TGTGCCAGCAGCTTCGGTAGCGAAAAGACCCAGTACTTC. This codes for CASSFGSEKTQYF.

The gene calls are TRBV25-1 and TRBJ2-5; the D gene could be TRBD1 or TRBD2 (5 bases each). Germline V lookup: CDR1 MGHDK, CDR2 SYGVNS. V lost 4 bases and J lost 5, with 17 bases in between. The CDR3 runs 15 residues. The CDR3 sequence: CASSGPDGALETQYF. CDR3 DNA sequence: TGTGCCAGCAGTGGACCGGACGGGGCGCTTGAGACCCAGTACTTC.

This clonotype showed up just a few times. CDR3 DNA sequence: TGCGCCAGCAGCGGATACCGGGCCCCCTACGAGCAGTACTTC. Protein: CASSGYRAPYEQYF. The chain uses TRBV5-1 and TRBJ2-7; D not certain. Germline-derived CDR1 and CDR2 are SGHRS and YFSETQ. Trimming removed 4 bases at V and 2 bases at J, with 13 bases between. CDR3 length: 14 residues.

The CDR3 spells CASRWAGHNEQFF. The CDR3 DNA follows: TGCGCCAGCAGGTGGGCCGGACACAATGAGCAGTTCTTC. The chain joins TRBV10-2 to TRBJ2-1; D is ambiguous. The CDR3 covers 13 residues. Trimming left V 6 bases short and J 5 bases short, with 11 bases between. Germline V gene sequence: CDR1 WSHSY, CDR2 SAAADI.